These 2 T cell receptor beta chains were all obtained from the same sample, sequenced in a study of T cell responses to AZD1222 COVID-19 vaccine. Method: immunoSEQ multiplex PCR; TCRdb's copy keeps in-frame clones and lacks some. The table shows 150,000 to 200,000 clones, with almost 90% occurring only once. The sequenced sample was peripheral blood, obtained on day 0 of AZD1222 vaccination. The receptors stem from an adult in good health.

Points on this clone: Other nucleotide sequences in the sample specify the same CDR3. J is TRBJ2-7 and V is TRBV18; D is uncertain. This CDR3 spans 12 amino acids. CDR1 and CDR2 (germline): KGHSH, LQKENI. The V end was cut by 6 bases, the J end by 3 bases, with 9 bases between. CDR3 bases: TGTGCCAGCTCCCCGAGAGGCTACGAGCAGTACTTC. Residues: CASSPRGYEQYF.

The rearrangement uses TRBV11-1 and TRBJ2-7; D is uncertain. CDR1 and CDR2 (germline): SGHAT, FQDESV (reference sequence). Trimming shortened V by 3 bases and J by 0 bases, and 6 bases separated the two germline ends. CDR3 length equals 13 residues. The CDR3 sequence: CASSFAVSYEQYF. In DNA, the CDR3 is TGTGCCAGCAGCTTCGCAGTCTCCTACGAGCAGTACTTC.